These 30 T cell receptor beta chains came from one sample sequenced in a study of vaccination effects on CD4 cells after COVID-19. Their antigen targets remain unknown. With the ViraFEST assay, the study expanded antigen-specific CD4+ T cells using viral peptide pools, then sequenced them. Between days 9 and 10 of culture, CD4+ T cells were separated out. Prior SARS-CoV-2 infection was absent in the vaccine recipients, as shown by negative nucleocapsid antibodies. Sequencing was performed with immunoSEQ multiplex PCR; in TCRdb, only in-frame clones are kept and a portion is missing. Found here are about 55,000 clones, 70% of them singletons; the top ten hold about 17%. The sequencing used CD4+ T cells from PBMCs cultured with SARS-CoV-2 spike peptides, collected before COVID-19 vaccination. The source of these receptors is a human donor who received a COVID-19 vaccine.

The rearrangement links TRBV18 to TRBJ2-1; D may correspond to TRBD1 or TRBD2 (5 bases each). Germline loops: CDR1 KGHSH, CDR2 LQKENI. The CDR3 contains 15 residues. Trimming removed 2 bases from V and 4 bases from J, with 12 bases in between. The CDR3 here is CASSPGTGAYNEQFF. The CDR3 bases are TGTGCCAGCTCACCAGGGACCGGCGCATACAATGAGCAGTTCTTC.

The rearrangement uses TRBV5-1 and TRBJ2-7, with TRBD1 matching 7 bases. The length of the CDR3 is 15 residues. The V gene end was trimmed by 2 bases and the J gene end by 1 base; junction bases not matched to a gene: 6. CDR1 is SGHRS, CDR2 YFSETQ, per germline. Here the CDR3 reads CASSFTRTGSYEQYF. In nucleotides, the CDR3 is TGCGCCAGCAGCTTTACCCGGACAGGTTCCTACGAGCAGTACTTC.

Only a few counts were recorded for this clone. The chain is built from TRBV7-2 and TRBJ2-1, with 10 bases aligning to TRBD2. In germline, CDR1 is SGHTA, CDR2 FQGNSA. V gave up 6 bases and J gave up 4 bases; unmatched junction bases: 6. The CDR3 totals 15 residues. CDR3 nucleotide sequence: TGTGCCAGCAGACTCACTAGCGGGACATACAATGAGCAGTTCTTC. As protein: CASRLTSGTYNEQFF.

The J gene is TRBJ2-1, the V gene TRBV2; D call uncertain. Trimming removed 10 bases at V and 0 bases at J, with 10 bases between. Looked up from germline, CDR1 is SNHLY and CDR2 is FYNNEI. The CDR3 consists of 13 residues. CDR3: CATQTSSYNEQFF. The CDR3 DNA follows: TGTGCCACACAGACGAGCTCCTACAATGAGCAGTTCTTC. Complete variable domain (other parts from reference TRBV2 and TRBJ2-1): EPEVTQTPSHQVTQMGQEVILRCVPISNHLYFYWYRQILGQKVEFLVSFYNNEISEKSEIFDDQFSVERPDGSNFTLKIRSTKLEDSAMYFCATQTSSYNEQFFGPGTRLTVL.

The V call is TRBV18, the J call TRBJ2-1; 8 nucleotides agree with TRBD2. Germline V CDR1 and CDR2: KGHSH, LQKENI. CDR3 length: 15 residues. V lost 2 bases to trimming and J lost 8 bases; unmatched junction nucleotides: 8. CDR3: CASSPGLAGWDEQFF. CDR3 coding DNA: TGTGCCAGCTCACCAGGACTAGCCGGATGGGATGAGCAGTTCTTC.

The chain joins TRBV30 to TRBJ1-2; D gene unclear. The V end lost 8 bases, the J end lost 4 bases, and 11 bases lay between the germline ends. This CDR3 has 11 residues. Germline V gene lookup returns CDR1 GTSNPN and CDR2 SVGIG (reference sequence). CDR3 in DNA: TGTGCCGTATCCGCCCCCTATGGCTACACCTTC. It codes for CAVSAPYGYTF.

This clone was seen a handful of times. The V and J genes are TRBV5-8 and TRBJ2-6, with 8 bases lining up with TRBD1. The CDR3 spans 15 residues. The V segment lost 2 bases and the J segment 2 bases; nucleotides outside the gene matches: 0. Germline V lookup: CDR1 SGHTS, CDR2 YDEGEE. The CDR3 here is CASSLQGAGANVLTF. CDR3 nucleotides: TGTGCCAGCAGCTTACAGGGGGCTGGGGCCAACGTCCTGACTTTC. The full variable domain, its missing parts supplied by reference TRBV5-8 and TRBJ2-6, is EAGVTQSPTHLIKTRGQQATLRCSPISGHTSVYWYQQALGLGLQFLLWYDEGEERNRGNFPPRFSGRQFPNYSSELNVNALELEDSALYLCASSLQGAGANVLTFGAGSRLTVL.

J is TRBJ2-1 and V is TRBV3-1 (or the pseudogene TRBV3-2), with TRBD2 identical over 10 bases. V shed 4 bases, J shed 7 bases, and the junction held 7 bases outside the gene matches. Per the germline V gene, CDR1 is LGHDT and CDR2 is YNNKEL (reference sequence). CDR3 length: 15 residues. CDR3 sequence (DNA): TGTGCCAGCAGCCTTGCGGCTAGCGGGAGAAATGAGCAGTTCTTC. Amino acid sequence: CASSLAASGRNEQFF.

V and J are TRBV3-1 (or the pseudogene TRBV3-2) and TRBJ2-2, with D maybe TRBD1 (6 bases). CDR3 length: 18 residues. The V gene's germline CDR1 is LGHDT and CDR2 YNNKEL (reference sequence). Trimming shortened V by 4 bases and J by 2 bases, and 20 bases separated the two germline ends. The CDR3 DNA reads TGTGCCAGCAGCCGCTATAGAGGCGCAGGGACAAACACCGGGGAGCTGTTTTTT. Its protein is CASSRYRGAGTNTGELFF.

DNA for the CDR3: TGTGCCAGCAGCTTAGCCAGGGTGAACACCGGGGAGCTGTTTTTT. Encoded protein: CASSLARVNTGELFF. The V gene is TRBV7-8, the J gene TRBJ2-2, with a tentative D call TRBD1 (5 bases). This CDR3 has 15 residues. Germline-derived CDR1 and CDR2 are SGHVS and FQNEAQ. V gave up 0 bases and J gave up 1 base, with 6 bases separating them. Full variable domain (outside the CDR3, taken from reference TRBV7-8 and TRBJ2-2): GAGVSQSPRYKVAKRGQDVALRCDPISGHVSLFWYQQALGQGPEFLTYFQNEAQLDKSGLPSDRFFAERPEGSVSTLKIQRTQQEDSAVYLCASSLARVNTGELFFGEGSRLTVL.

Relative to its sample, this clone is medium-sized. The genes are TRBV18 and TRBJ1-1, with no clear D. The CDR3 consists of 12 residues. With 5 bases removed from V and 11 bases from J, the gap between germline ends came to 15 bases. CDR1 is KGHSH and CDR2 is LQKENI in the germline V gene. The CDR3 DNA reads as TGTGCCAGCTCAACGGAACGAGTCTCGGCTTTCTTT. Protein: CASSTERVSAFF.

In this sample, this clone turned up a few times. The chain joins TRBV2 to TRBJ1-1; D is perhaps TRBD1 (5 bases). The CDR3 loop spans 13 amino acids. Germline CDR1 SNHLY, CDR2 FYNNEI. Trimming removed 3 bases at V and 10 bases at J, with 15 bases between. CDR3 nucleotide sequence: TGTGCCAGCAGTGACAGGACATCTTGGGCAGCTTTCTTT. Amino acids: CASSDRTSWAAFF.

CDR3: CASSPRQGSYEQYF. CDR3 in DNA: TGTGCCAGCAGCCCACGTCAGGGTTCGTACGAGCAGTACTTC. This chain uses TRBV7-2 with TRBJ2-7; D is possibly TRBD1 (5 bases). Germline loops: CDR1 SGHTA, CDR2 FQGNSA. V dropped 5 bases and J dropped 4 bases, with 15 bases sitting between them. This CDR3 has 14 amino acids.

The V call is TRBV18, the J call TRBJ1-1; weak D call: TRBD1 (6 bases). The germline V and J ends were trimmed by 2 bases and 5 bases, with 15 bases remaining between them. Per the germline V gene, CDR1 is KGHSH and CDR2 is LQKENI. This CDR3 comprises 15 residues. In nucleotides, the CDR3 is TGTGCCAGCTCACCAACACAGGGAAATCCGACTGAAGCTTTCTTT. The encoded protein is CASSPTQGNPTEAFF.

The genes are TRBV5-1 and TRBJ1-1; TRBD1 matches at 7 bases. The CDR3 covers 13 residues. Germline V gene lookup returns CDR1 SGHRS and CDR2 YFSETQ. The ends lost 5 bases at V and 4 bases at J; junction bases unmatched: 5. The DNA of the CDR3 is TGCGCCAGCAGTCCCGGGACAGTCACTGAAGCTTTCTTT. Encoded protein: CASSPGTVTEAFF.

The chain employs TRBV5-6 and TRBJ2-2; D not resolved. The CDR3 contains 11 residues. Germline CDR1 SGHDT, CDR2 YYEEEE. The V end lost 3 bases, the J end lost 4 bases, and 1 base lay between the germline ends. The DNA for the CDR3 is TGTGCCAGCAGCTCCACCGGGGAGCTGTTTTTT. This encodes CASSSTGELFF.

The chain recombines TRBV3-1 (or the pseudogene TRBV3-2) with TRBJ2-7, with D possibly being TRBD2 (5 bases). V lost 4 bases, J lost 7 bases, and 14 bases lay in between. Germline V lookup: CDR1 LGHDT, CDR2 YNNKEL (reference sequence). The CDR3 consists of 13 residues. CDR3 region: CASSRARPGEQYF. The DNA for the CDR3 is TGTGCCAGCAGCCGTGCCAGGCCGGGGGAGCAGTACTTC.

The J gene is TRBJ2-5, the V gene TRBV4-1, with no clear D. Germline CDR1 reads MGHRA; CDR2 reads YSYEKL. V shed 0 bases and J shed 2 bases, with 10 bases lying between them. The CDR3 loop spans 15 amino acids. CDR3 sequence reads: CASSQDLHIQETQYF. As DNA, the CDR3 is TGCGCCAGCAGCCAAGATCTCCACATACAAGAGACCCAGTACTTC.

CDR3 sequence: CATSRDWRREEPQHF. Here the CDR3 DNA reads TGTGCCACCAGCAGAGATTGGCGCAGGGAAGAGCCCCAGCATTTT. The chain carries TRBV15 and TRBJ1-5; possibly TRBD1 for D (5 bases). The germline V gene encodes CDR1 LNHNV and CDR2 YYDKDF (reference sequence). The CDR3 sequence is 15 residues long. Trimming cost V 0 bases and J 8 bases, with 14 bases left between them. The whole variable domain, remainder taken from reference TRBV15 and TRBJ1-5, is DAMVIQNPRYQVTQFGKPVTLSCSQTLNHNVMYWYQQKSSQAPKLLFHYYDKDFNNEADTPDNFQSRRPNTSFCFLDIRSPGLGDTAMYLCATSRDWRREEPQHFGDGTRLSIL.

The CDR3 DNA reads TGTGCCAGCAGTCAGCCGGGGCGGGGGATCTATGGCTACACCTTC. This codes for CASSQPGRGIYGYTF. The chain joins TRBV6-2 or TRBV6-3 to TRBJ1-2, with a tentative D call TRBD1 (5 bases). V was pared by 5 bases and J by 4 bases, with 17 bases between. This CDR3 is built from 15 residues. Germline CDR1 and CDR2: MNHEY and SVGEGT.

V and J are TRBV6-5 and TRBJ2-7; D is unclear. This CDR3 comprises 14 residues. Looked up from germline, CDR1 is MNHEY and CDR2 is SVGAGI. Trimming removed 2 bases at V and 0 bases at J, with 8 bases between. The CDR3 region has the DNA TGTGCCAGCAGTTACCGGGTCAACTCCTACGAGCAGTACTTC. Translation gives CASSYRVNSYEQYF.

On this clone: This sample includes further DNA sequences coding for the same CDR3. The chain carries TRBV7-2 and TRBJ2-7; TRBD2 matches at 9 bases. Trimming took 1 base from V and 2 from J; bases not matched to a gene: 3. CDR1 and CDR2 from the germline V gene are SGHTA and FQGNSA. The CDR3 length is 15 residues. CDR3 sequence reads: CASSLDSGGTYEQYF. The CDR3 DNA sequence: TGTGCCAGCAGCTTAGATAGCGGGGGCACCTACGAGCAGTACTTC.

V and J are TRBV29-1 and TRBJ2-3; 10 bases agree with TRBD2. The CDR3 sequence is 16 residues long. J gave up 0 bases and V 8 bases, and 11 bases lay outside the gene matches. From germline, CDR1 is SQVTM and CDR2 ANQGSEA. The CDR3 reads CSLKGSSGRSTDTQYF. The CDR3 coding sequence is TGCAGCTTGAAAGGATCTAGCGGGAGAAGCACAGATACGCAGTATTTT.

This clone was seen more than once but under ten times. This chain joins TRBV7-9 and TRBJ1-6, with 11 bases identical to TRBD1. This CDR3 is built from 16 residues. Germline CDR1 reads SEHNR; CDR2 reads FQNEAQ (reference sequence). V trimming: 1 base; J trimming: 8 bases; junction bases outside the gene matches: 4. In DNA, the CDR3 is TGTGCCAGCAGCTTAGTCGGGACAGGGGGAGATTCACCCCTCCACTTT. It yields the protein CASSLVGTGGDSPLHF.

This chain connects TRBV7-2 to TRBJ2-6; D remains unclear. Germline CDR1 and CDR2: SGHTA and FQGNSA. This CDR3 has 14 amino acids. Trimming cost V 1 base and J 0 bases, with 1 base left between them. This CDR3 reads CASSLGSGANVLTF. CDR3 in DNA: TGTGCCAGCAGCTTAGGCTCTGGGGCCAACGTCCTGACTTTC.

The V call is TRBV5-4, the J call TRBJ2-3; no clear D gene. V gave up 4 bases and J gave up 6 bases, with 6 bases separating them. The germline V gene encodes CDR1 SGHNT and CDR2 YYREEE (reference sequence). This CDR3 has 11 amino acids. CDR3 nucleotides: TGTGCCAGCAGCGCGTTTGATACGCAGTATTTT. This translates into CASSAFDTQYF. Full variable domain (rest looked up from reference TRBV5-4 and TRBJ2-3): ETGVTQSPTHLIKTRGQQVTLRCSSQSGHNTVSWYQQALGQGPQFIFQYYREEENGRGNFPPRFSGLQFPNYSSELNVNALELDDSALYLCASSAFDTQYFGPGTRLTVL.

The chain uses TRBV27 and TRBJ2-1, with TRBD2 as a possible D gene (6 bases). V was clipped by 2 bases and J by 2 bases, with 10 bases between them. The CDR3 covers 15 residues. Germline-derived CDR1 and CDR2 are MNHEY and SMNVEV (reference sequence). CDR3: CASSLRAGPYNEQFF. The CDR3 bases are TGTGCCAGCAGTTTAAGAGCGGGCCCCTACAATGAGCAGTTCTTC.

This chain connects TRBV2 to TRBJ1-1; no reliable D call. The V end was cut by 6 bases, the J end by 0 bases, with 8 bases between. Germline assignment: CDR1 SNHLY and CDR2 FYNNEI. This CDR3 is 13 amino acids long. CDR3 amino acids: CASSAELNTEAFF. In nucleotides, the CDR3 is TGTGCCAGCAGCGCTGAATTGAACACTGAAGCTTTCTTT. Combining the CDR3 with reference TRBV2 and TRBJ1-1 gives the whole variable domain EPEVTQTPSHQVTQMGQEVILRCVPISNHLYFYWYRQILGQKVEFLVSFYNNEISEKSEIFDDQFSVERPDGSNFTLKIRSTKLEDSAMYFCASSAELNTEAFFGQGTRLTVV.

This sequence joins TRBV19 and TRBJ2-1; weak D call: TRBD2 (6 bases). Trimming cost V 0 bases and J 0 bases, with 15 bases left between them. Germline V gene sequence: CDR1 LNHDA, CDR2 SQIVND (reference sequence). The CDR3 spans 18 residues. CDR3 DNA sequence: TGTGCCAGTAGTATAGATCGGGTAGCGGTTAGCTCCTACAATGAGCAGTTCTTC. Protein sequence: CASSIDRVAVSSYNEQFF.

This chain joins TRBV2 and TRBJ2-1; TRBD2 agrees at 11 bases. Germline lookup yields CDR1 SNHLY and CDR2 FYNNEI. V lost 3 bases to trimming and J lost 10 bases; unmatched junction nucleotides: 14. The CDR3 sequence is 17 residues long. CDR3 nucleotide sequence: TGTGCCAGCAGTGATGGGGGGTTACTAGCGGGAGTTCGCGAGCAGTTCTTC. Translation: CASSDGGLLAGVREQFF. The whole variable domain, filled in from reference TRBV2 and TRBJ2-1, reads EPEVTQTPSHQVTQMGQEVILRCVPISNHLYFYWYRQILGQKVEFLVSFYNNEISEKSEIFDDQFSVERPDGSNFTLKIRSTKLEDSAMYFCASSDGGLLAGVREQFFGPGTRLTVL.